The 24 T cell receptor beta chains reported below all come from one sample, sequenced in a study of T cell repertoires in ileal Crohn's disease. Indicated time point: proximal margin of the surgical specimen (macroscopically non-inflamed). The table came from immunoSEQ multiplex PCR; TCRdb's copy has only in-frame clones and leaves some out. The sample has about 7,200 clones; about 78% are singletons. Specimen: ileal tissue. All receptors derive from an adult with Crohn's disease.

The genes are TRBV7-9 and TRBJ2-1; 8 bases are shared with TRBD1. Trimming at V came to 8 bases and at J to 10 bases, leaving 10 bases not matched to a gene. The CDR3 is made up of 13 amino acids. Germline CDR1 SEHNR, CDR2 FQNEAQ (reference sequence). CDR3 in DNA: TGTGCCAGCCTCCTTGACAGGGGAGAGGAGCAGTTCTTC. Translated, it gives CASLLDRGEEQFF.

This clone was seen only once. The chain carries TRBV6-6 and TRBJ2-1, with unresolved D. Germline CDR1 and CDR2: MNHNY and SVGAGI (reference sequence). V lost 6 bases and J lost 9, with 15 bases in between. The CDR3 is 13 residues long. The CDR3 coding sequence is TGTGCCAGCAGCCGATTGGAGTCGAGTGAGCAGTTCTTC. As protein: CASSRLESSEQFF.

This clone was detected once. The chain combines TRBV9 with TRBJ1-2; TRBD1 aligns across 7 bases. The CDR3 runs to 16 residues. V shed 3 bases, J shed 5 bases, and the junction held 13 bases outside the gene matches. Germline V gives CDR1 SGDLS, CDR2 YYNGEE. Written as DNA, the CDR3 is TGTGCCAGCAGCGCGCGACAGGGAGCTTCGGCTTATGGCTACACCTTC. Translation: CASSARQGASAYGYTF.

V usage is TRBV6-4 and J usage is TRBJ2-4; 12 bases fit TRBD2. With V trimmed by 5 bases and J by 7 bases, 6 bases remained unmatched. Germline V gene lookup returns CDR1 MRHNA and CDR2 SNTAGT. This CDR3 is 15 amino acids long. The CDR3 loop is CASSPSGGAFNIQYF. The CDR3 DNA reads TGTGCCAGCAGTCCTAGCGGGGGGGCATTCAACATTCAGTACTTC.

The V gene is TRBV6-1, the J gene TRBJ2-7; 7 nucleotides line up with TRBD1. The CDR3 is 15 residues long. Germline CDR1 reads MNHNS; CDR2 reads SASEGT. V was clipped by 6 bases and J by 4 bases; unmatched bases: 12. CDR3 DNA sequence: TGTGCCAGCAGAAGTTTCGGGACAGATATATACGAGCAGTACTTC. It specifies CASRSFGTDIYEQYF.

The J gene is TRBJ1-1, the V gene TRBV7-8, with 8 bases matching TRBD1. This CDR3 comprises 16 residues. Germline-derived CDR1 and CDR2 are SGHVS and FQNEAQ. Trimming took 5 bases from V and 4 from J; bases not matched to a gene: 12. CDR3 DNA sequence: TGTGCCAGCAGCACCAGAATAGACAGGGGAACCACTGAAGCTTTCTTT. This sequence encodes CASSTRIDRGTTEAFF.

The CDR3 reads CASSWELVSNTGELFF. The CDR3 DNA follows: TGCGCCAGCAGCTGGGAACTAGTTTCGAACACCGGGGAGCTGTTTTTT. V usage is TRBV5-1 and J usage is TRBJ2-2, with a weak D call TRBD2 (5 bases). The CDR3 extends over 16 amino acids. Trimming took 3 bases from V and 0 from J, leaving 12 bases between them. The germline gives CDR1 SGHRS, CDR2 YFSETQ. The whole variable domain, filled in from reference TRBV5-1 and TRBJ2-2, reads KAGVTQTPRYLIKTRGQQVTLSCSPISGHRSVSWYQQTPGQGLQFLFEYFSETQRNKGNFPGRFSGRQFSNSRSEMNVSTLELGDSALYLCASSWELVSNTGELFFGEGSRLTVL.

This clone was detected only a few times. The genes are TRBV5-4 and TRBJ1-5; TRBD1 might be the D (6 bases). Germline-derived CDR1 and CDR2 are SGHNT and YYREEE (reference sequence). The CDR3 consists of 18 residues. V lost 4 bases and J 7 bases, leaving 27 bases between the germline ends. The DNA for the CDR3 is TGTGCCAGCAGCCGTACAGGGAACTCCGTTAGAAATAAGCAGCCCCAGCATTTT. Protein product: CASSRTGNSVRNKQPQHF.

CDR3 sequence: CASSWKTSSGGGRTEAFF. The CDR3 region has the DNA TGTGCCAGCAGCTGGAAAACTTCGTCAGGGGGAGGGAGGACTGAAGCTTTCTTT. J is TRBJ1-1 and V is TRBV7-2; 7 bases line up with TRBD1. This CDR3 has 18 amino acids. J was trimmed by 5 bases and V by 4 bases; bases with no gene match: 19. Germline CDR1 SGHTA, CDR2 FQGNSA.

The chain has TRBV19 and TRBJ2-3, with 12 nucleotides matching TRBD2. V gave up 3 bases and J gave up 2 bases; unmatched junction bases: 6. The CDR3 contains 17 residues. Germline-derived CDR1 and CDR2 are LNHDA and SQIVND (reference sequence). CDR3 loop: CASSMTASGGVTDTQYF. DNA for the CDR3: TGTGCCAGTAGTATGACAGCTAGCGGGGGGGTCACAGATACGCAGTATTTT.

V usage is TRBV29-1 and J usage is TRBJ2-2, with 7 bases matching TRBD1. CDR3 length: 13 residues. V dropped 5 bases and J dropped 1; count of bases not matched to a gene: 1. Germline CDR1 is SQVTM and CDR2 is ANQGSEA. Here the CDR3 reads CSVRTGNTGELFF. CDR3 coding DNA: TGCAGCGTTCGGACAGGGAACACCGGGGAGCTGTTTTTT.

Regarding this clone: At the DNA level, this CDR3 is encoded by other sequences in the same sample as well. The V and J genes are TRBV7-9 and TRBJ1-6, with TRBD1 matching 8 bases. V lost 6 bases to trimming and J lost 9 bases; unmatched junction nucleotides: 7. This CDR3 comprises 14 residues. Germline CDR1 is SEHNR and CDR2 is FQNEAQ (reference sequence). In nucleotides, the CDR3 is TGTGCCAGCAGTCCGGACAGGGAGAGTTCACCCCTCCACTTT. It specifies CASSPDRESSPLHF.

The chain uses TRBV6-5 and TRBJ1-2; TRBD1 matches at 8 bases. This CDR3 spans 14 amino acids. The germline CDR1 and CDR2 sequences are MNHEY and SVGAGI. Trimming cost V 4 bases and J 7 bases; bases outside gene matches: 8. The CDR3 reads CASSSQGAAGGYTF. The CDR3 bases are TGTGCCAGCAGTTCCCAGGGGGCGGCCGGTGGCTACACCTTC.

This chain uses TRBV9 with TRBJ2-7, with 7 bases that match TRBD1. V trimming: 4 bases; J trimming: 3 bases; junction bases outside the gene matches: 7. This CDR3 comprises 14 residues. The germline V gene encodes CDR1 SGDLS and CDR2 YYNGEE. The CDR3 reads CASSPGTAYYEQYF. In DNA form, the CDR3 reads TGTGCCAGCAGCCCGGGGACAGCTTACTACGAGCAGTACTTC.

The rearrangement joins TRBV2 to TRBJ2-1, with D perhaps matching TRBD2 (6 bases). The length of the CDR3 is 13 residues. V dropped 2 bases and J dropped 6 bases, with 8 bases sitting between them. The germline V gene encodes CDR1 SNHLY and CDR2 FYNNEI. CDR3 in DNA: TGTGCCAGCAGTGAATGGCGGGGCAATGAGCAGTTCTTC. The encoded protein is CASSEWRGNEQFF.

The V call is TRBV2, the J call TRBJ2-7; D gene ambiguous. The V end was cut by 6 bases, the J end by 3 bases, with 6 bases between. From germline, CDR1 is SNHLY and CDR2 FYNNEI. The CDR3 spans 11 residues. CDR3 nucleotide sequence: TGTGCCAGCAGGAATCTCTACGAGCAGTACTTC. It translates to CASRNLYEQYF.

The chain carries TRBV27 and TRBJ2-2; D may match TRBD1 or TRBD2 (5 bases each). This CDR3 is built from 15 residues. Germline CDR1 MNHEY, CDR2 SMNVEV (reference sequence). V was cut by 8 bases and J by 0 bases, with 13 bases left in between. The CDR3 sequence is CASRPGTANTGELFF. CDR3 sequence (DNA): TGTGCCAGCCGCCCCGGGACGGCGAACACCGGGGAGCTGTTTTTT.

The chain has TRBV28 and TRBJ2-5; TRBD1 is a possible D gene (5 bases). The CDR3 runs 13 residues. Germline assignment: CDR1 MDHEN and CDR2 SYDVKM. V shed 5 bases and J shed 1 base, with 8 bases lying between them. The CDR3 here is CASSRTSQETQYF. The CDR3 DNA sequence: TGTGCCAGCAGTAGGACAAGCCAAGAGACCCAGTACTTC.

CDR3 sequence (DNA): TGTGCCAGCAGAGAGGTGGATACGCAGTATTTT. Translating it yields CASREVDTQYF. This rearrangement joins TRBV6-1 to TRBJ2-3, with D hard to call. Germline CDR1 MNHNS, CDR2 SASEGT. Trimming removed 6 bases at V and 6 bases at J, with 7 bases between. The CDR3 consists of 11 residues.

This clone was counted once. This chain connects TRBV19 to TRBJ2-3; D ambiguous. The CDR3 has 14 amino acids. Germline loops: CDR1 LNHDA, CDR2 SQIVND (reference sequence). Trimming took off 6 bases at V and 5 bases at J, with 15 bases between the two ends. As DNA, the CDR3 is TGTGCCAGTAGCGACCCGGGTCTTCAAGATACGCAGTATTTT. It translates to CASSDPGLQDTQYF.

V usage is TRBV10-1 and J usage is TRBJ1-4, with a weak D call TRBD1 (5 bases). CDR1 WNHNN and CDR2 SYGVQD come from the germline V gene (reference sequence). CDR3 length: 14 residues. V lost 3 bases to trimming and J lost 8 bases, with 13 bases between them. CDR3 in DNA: TGCGCCAGCAGTGATTCGGGGGTGCGAGAAAAACTGTTTTTT. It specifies CASSDSGVREKLFF.

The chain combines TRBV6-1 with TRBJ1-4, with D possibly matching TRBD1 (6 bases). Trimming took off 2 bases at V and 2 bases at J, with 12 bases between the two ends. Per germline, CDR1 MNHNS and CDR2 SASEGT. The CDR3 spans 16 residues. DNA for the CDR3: TGTGCCAGCAGTGAATGGGGGGCTACGACTAATGAAAAACTGTTTTTT. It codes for CASSEWGATTNEKLFF.

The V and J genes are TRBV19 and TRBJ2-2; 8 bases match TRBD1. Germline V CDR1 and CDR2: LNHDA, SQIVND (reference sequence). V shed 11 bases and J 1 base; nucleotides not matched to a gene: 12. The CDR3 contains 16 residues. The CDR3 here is CAARDRDRKNTGELFF. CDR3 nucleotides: TGTGCCGCAAGAGACCGGGACAGGAAGAACACCGGGGAGCTGTTTTTT. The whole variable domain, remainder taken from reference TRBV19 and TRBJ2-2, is DGGITQSPKYLFRKEGQNVTLSCEQNLNHDAMYWYRQDPGQGLRLIYYSQIVNDFQKGDIAEGYSVSREKKESFPLTVTSAQKNPTAFYLCAARDRDRKNTGELFFGEGSRLTVL.

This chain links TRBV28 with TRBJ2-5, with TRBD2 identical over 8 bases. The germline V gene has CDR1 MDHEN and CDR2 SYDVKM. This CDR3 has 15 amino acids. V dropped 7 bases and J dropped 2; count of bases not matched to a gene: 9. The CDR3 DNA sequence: TGTGCCAGCACTTCGGGGGGGCTGAGGCAAGAGACCCAGTACTTC. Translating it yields CASTSGGLRQETQYF.